This TCR beta chain was recorded in a study of T cell clonality in common variable immunodeficiency (dated by TCRdb to about 2015). For sequencing, equivalent amounts of genomic DNA were input from CVID and control samples. For every sample, a 60 bp segment covering the rearranged TCRbeta CDR3 region was amplified and then sequenced. The immunoSEQ assay, a bias-corrected multiplex PCR with high-throughput sequencing, was employed for TCRbeta amplification. The study's processing was this. Each unique nucleotide sequence was treated as a clone and annotated with V, D and J genes, copy number and frequency. Sequences were labeled productive if in frame, and non-productive if out of frame or containing stop codons. As previously described, clonality was computed from Shannon's entropy. The predicted amino acid sequences of productive clones were used to derive the mean CDR3 Kyte-Doolittle hydropathy. Using the R hclust function, scaled V gene usage was clustered hierarchically with Manhattan distance and complete linkage. Sharing of clones by CDR3 amino acid sequence was evaluated by resampling 12 repertoires per group over 100 rounds. The repertoires were searched for fewer than 75 published EBV-specific TCRbeta sequences and some 240 published CMV-specific TCRbeta sequences. After two CVID samples that produced fewer than 10,000 sequences were dropped from the analysis, 35 to 50 CVID repertoires remained. What TCRdb holds here is the immuneACCESS table cut down to in-frame rearrangements. Part of the clones is not present; checked against another copy, under half of the missing clones reflect an unresolved V gene, and the others are unexplained. V and J calls and clone size follow that table, whereas D and trimming were derived from the DNA. The table puts more than 55,000 clones in this sample, none counted just once. About 0.85% of the sample comes from the top ten.

V and J are trimmed by 11 bases and 9 bases, and the gene matches miss 6 bases of the junction. Reading the germline V gene gives CDR1 MRHNA and CDR2 SNTAGT. The CDR3 measures 11 amino acids from cysteine to phenylalanine. Only the CDR3 bases that were read are kept: 24 of them, in frame from base 1. This clone was seen repeatedly, ten times or more. Its antigen specificity is not known. The read terminates 3 residues ahead of where the CDR3 ends, so the germline J gene completes it. General study outcomes and caveats: Fewer TCRbeta clones were shared among CVID subjects than among healthy controls (p < 0.0001). Correlations of repertoire features with clinical complications were constrained by heterogeneity among patients within the CVID cohort. CVID TCRbeta sequences were reported to have fewer deletions and N-nucleotide insertions and to lack highly modified clones with 13 or more V deletions. It was noted by the authors that sequencing of the repertoires of T cell subpopulations would be needed to clarify the cause of the increased clonality in CVID. Despite equal DNA input, controls averaged roughly 80,000 unique sequences per sample versus about 31,547 in CVID samples. Compared with healthy controls, CVID subjects showed increased TCRbeta clonality (t-test p = 0.018), a feature most characteristic of about a third of subjects.

Most of the CVID patients and most of the healthy controls were of Caucasian heritage. Heparinized peripheral whole blood samples of roughly 5 to 8.5 ml were obtained from each donor. Genomic DNA from adults with common variable immune deficiency (CVID) and from healthy adult controls was the source for sequencing TCRbeta CDR3 repertoires. The control group was made up of 22 healthy adult volunteers (around 10 male and 12 female) whose ages ranged from roughly 20 to 66 years, with a mean age of approximately 32. Diluted blood was subjected to density centrifugation over Hypaque 1077 or Ficoll-Paque for isolation of peripheral blood mononuclear cells. Genomic DNA was obtained from unsorted mononuclear cells using either Qiagen column purification or a centrifugation-based method.

This receptor was obtained from a person aged 18 to 69 in good health. This chain joins TRBV6-4 to TRBJ2-1; 8 central bases correspond to TRBD1. The sequencing input was peripheral blood mononuclear cells. The CDR3 sequence is CARHRGSEQFF. The sequenced part of the CDR3 DNA is TGTGCCCGGCACAGGGGGAGTGAG.